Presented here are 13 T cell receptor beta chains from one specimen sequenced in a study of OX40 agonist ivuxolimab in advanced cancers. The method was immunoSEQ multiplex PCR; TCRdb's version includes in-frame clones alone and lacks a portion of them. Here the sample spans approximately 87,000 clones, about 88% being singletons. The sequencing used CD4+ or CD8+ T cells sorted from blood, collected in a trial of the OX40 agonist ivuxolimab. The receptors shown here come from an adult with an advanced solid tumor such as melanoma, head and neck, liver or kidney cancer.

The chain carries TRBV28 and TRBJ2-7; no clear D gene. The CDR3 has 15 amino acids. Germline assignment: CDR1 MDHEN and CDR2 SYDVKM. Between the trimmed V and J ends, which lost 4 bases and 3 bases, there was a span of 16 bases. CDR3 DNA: TGTGCCAGCAGTTCCCCCGGAGCGAAAGACTACGAGCAGTACTTC. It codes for CASSSPGAKDYEQYF. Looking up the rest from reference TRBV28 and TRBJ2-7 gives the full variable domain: DVKVTQSSRYLVKRTGEKVFLECVQDMDHENMFWYRQDPGLGLRLIYFSYDVKMKEKGDIPEGYSVSREKKERFSLILESASTNQTSMYLCASSSPGAKDYEQYFGPGTRLTVT.

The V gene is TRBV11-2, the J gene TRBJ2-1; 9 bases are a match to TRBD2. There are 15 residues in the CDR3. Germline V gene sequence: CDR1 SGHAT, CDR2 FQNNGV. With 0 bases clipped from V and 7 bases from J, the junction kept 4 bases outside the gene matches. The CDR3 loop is CASSLEAAGGNEQFF. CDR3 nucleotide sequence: TGTGCCAGCAGCTTAGAAGCAGCGGGAGGAAATGAGCAGTTCTTC.

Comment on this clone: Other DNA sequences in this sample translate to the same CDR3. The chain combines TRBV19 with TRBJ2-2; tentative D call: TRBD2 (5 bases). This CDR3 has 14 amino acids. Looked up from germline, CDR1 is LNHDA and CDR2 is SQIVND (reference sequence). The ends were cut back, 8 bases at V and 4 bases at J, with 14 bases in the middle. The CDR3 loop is CASRSGSPTGELFF. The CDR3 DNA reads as TGTGCCAGTCGGAGCGGAAGTCCCACCGGGGAGCTGTTTTTT.

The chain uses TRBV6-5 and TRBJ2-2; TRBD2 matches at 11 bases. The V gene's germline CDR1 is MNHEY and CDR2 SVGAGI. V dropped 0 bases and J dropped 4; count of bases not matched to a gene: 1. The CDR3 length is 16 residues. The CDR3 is CASSYSGLAVTGELFF. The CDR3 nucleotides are TGTGCCAGCAGTTACTCGGGACTAGCGGTCACCGGGGAGCTGTTTTTT.

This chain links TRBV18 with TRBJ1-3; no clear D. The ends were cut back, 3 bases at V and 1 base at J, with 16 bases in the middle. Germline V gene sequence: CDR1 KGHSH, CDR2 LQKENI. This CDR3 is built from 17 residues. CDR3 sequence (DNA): TGTGCCAGCTCACCGGCGGAGGGCCCTTTTTCTGGAAACACCATATATTTT. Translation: CASSPAEGPFSGNTIYF.

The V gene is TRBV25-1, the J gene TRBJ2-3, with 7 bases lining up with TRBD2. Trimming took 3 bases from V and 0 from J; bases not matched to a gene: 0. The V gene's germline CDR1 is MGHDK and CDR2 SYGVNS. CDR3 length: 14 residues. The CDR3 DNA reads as TGTGCCAGCAGTGAGCGGGAGAGCACAGATACGCAGTATTTT. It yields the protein CASSERESTDTQYF.

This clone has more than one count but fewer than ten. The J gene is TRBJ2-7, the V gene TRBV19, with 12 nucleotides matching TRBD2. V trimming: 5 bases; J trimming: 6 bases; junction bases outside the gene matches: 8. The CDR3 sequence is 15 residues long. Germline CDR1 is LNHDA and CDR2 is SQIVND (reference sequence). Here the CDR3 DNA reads TGTGCCAGTAGTGCCCCGACTAGCGGGAGAACCGAGCAGTACTTC. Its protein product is CASSAPTSGRTEQYF.

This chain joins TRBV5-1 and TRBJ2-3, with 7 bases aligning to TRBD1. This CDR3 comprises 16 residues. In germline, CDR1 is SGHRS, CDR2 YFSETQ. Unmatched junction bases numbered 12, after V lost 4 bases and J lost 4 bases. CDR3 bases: TGCGCCAGCAGCCTCCCAAGGGACAGTCAGGCAGATACGCAGTATTTT. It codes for CASSLPRDSQADTQYF. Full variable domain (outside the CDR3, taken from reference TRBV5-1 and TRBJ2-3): KAGVTQTPRYLIKTRGQQVTLSCSPISGHRSVSWYQQTPGQGLQFLFEYFSETQRNKGNFPGRFSGRQFSNSRSEMNVSTLELGDSALYLCASSLPRDSQADTQYFGPGTRLTVL.

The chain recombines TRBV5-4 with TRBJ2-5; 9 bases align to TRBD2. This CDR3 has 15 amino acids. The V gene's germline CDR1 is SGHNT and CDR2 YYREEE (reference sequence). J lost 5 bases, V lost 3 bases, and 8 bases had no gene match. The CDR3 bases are TGTGCCAGCAGCTCAATAGCGGGAGTCGAGGAGACCCAGTACTTC. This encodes CASSSIAGVEETQYF. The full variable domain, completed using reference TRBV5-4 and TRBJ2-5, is ETGVTQSPTHLIKTRGQQVTLRCSSQSGHNTVSWYQQALGQGPQFIFQYYREEENGRGNFPPRFSGLQFPNYSSELNVNALELDDSALYLCASSSIAGVEETQYFGPGTRLLVL.

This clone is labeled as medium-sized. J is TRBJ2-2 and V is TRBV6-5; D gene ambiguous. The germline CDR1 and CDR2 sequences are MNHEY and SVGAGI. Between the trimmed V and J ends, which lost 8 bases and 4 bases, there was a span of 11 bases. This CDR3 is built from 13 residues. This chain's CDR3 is CASGQLSTGELFF. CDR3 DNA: TGTGCCAGCGGGCAACTGAGCACCGGGGAGCTGTTTTTT.

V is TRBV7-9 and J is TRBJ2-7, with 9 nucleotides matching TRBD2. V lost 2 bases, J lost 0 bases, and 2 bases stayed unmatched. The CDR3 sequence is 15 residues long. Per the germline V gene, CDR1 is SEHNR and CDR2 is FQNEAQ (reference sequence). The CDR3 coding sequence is TGTGCCAGCAGCTTACTACTAGCGGGCTCCTACGAGCAGTACTTC. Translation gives CASSLLLAGSYEQYF.

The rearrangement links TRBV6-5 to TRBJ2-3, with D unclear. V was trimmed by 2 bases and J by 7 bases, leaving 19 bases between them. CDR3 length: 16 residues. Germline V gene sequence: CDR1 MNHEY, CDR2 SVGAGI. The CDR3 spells CASSYGRRPGDHTQYF. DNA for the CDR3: TGTGCCAGCAGTTACGGACGGCGGCCAGGCGATCATACGCAGTATTTT.

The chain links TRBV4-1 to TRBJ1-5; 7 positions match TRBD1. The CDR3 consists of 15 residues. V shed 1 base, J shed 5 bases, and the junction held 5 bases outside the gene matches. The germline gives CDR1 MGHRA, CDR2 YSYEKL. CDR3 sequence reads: CASSQADRDHQPQHF. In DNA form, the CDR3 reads TGCGCCAGCAGCCAAGCCGACAGGGACCATCAGCCCCAGCATTTT.